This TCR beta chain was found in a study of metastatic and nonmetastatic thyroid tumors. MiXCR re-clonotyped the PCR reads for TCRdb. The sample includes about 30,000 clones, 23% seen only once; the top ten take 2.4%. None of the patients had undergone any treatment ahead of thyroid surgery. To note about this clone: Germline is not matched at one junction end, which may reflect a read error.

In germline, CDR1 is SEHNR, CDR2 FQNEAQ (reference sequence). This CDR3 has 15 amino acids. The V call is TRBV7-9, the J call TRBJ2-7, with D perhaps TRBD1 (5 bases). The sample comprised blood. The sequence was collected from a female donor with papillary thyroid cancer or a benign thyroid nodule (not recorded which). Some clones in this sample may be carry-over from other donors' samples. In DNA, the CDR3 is TGTGGCAGCCGAGGACATGGCCAAAATGTACACGAGCAGTACTTC. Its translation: CGSRGHGQNVHEQYF.